This note documents a single TCR beta chain sequence. The data are from a study of blood T cell repertoires in COVID-19. With V trimmed by 9 bases and J by 0 bases, 12 bases remained unmatched. The germline V gene encodes CDR1 MDHEN and CDR2 SYDVKM. CDR3 length: 17 residues. As handled by the study authors: Counts of nucleated cells, estimated from reference gene primer amplification, were obtained. This table comes from immunoSEQ multiplex PCR, and its TCRdb copy is limited to in-frame clones, with some not included. V and J calls and clone size are given by that table; D and trimming were obtained from the DNA. Here the sample spans more than 95,000 clones, about 83% being singletons.

J is TRBJ1-4 and V is TRBV28; 8 bases align to TRBD1. The sample was peripheral blood. The TCR comes from a man between 65 and 85 years old with acute or convalescent COVID-19. In DNA form, the CDR3 reads TGTGCCAGACGCCCCGTGACAGGGGATACAACTAATGAAAAACTGTTTTTT. Protein sequence: CARRPVTGDTTNEKLFF.